This T cell receptor (beta chain) was sequenced in a study of spatial heterogeneity in lung cancer. Time point noted: sample taken at primary tumor resection. Whole RNA, which was extracted from tumor, nontumor lung tissue or frozen PBMC, was sequenced without any cell sorting. One entry per CDR3 protein, called by TCRdb with MiXCR from the 5' RACE reads. The table shows 7,000 or so distinct CDR3 sequences, with about a fifth occurring only once. V was shortened by 4 bases and J by 10 bases, with 14 bases between the two germline ends. The length of the CDR3 is 12 residues. Germline CDR1 is SGHDT and CDR2 is YYEEEE.

The specimen was PBMCs, collected at surgery. This receptor was taken from a female donor with early-stage non-small cell lung cancer. The chain employs TRBV5-6 and TRBJ1-1; D gene unclear. The CDR3 region has the DNA TGTGCCAGCAGCCGGGCGGCAGGAGGAGCTTTCTTT. Its translation is CASSRAAGGAFF.